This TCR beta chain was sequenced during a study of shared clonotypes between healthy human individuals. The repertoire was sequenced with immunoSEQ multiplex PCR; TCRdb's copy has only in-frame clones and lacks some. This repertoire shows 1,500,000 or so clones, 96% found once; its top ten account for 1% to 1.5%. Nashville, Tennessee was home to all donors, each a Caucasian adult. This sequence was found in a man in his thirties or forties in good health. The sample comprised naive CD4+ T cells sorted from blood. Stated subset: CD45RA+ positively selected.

The CDR3 bases are TGTGCCAGCAAAGCGGGCCTCAGCTCCTACGAGCAGTACTTC. Translated, it gives CASKAGLSSYEQYF. V is TRBV27 and J is TRBJ2-7; possible D gene TRBD2, 6 bases. This CDR3 has 14 amino acids. CDR1 is MNHEY and CDR2 is SMNVEV in the germline V gene (reference sequence). The ends were cut back, 7 bases at V and 0 bases at J, with 13 bases in the middle.